Presented here are 18 T cell receptor beta chains from one specimen sequenced in a study of T cell responses to AZD1222 COVID-19 vaccine. This table comes from immunoSEQ multiplex PCR, and its TCRdb copy is limited to in-frame clones, with some not included. Found here are about 150,000 clones, approximately 86% of them singletons; the top ten hold 6.9%. The starting material was peripheral blood, obtained after recovery from COVID-19. The receptor set was obtained from an adult who had recovered from COVID-19.

V usage is TRBV9 and J usage is TRBJ2-3, with 10 nucleotides matching TRBD1. This CDR3 has 15 residues. V was pared by 4 bases and J by 7 bases, with 9 bases of the junction left unmatched. Germline CDR1 SGDLS, CDR2 YYNGEE. This CDR3 reads CASSPRQGALNTQYF. In DNA form, the CDR3 reads TGTGCCAGCAGCCCCCGACAGGGGGCGCTGAATACGCAGTATTTT.

The chain carries TRBV28 and TRBJ1-1, with D possibly TRBD1 on 5 matching bases. Trimming stripped 5 bases from V and 1 base from J, with 11 bases between. There are 14 residues in the CDR3. CDR1 is MDHEN and CDR2 is SYDVKM in the germline V gene. The CDR3 region is CASSPLRGNTEAFF. The CDR3 DNA reads as TGTGCCAGCAGTCCACTAAGGGGGAACACTGAAGCTTTCTTT.

The rearrangement joins TRBV9 to TRBJ2-1; 7 nucleotides match TRBD1. V was pared by 4 bases and J by 5 bases, with 9 bases of the junction left unmatched. This CDR3 region has 15 residues. Germline V gene sequence: CDR1 SGDLS, CDR2 YYNGEE. The CDR3: CASSQTGWLDNEQFF. The CDR3 DNA reads TGTGCCAGCAGCCAGACAGGGTGGTTAGACAATGAGCAGTTCTTC.

CDR3 in DNA: TGTGCCAGCAGCACCTATGACAATGAGCAGTTCTTC. The encoded protein is CASSTYDNEQFF. V gene TRBV3-1 (or the pseudogene TRBV3-2) combines with J gene TRBJ2-1; D gene uncertain. V was clipped by 5 bases and J by 5 bases, with 7 bases between them. The CDR3 sequence is 12 residues long. CDR1 and CDR2 from the germline V gene are LGHDT and YNNKEL (reference sequence).

This chain joins TRBV9 and TRBJ1-3, with unresolved D. The CDR3 runs to 14 residues. The germline CDR1 and CDR2 sequences are SGDLS and YYNGEE. V was trimmed by 3 bases and J by 1 base, leaving 8 bases between them. The CDR3 protein is CASSATDSGNTIYF. The DNA for the CDR3 is TGTGCCAGCAGCGCGACCGATTCTGGAAACACCATATATTTT.

The gene calls are TRBV3-1 (or the pseudogene TRBV3-2) and TRBJ2-1, with 7 bases aligning to TRBD1. The CDR3 runs to 14 residues. The trim removed 11 bases at V and 5 bases at J, leaving 12 bases unmatched. The germline V gene encodes CDR1 LGHDT and CDR2 YNNKEL (reference sequence). The CDR3 DNA follows: TGTGCCTCCGGGGAAGGACAGGCCCACAATGAGCAGTTCTTC. This encodes CASGEGQAHNEQFF.

This chain connects TRBV27 to TRBJ1-5; 7 bases line up with TRBD1. The germline gives CDR1 MNHEY, CDR2 SMNVEV (reference sequence). The CDR3 runs 14 residues. V dropped 6 bases and J dropped 4; count of bases not matched to a gene: 6. The CDR3: CASSFQGVNQPQHF. The CDR3 coding sequence is TGTGCCAGCAGCTTTCAGGGGGTTAATCAGCCCCAGCATTTT.

The gene calls are TRBV18 and TRBJ1-2; 10 bases line up with TRBD1. V was clipped by 4 bases and J by 4 bases; unmatched bases: 3. CDR1 KGHSH and CDR2 LQKENI come from the germline V gene. This CDR3 is built from 14 residues. The CDR3 loop reads CASSQDRGGYGYTF. The CDR3 DNA reads TGTGCCAGCTCACAGGACAGGGGGGGCTATGGCTACACCTTC.

This chain uses TRBV28 with TRBJ1-2; a weak D match, TRBD1 (6 bases). CDR1 and CDR2 (germline): MDHEN, SYDVKM. This CDR3 spans 15 amino acids. V lost 2 bases and J 3 bases, leaving 13 bases between the germline ends. CDR3 DNA sequence: TGTGCCAGCAGTTTAAGGGCAGGGGCCTACTATGGCTACACCTTC. Translated, it gives CASSLRAGAYYGYTF.

This clone was recorded only once. The chain joins TRBV7-2 to TRBJ2-7; 9 nucleotides agree with TRBD1. Germline CDR1 reads SGHTA; CDR2 reads FQGNSA. Losses at the gene ends were 5 bases for V and 3 bases for J; bases not matched to a gene: 8. The CDR3 length is 15 residues. CDR3 residues: CASSLLGQGSYEQYF. DNA for the CDR3: TGTGCCAGCAGCCTACTGGGACAGGGAAGCTACGAGCAGTACTTC.

The V gene is TRBV11-2, the J gene TRBJ1-1; D call uncertain. Trimming removed 3 bases from V and 13 bases from J, with 15 bases in between. This CDR3 has 12 amino acids. Germline loops: CDR1 SGHAT, CDR2 FQNNGV. CDR3 DNA: TGTGCCAGCAGCTTCTACGGCGGTGGTGATTTCTTT. This translates into CASSFYGGGDFF.

This clone is a singleton in its sample. V is TRBV3-1 (or the pseudogene TRBV3-2) and J is TRBJ1-1; TRBD1 aligns across 9 bases. Germline lookup yields CDR1 LGHDT and CDR2 YNNKEL (reference sequence). Trimming at V came to 4 bases and at J to 4 bases, leaving 10 bases not matched to a gene. This CDR3 comprises 16 residues. Here the CDR3 reads CASSLTGGTARTEAFF. In DNA form, the CDR3 reads TGTGCCAGCAGCCTTACAGGGGGCACAGCCCGCACTGAAGCTTTCTTT.

The chain employs TRBV11-2 and TRBJ1-2; 7 positions agree with TRBD1. Germline V CDR1 and CDR2: SGHAT, FQNNGV. This CDR3 spans 15 amino acids. V dropped 4 bases and J dropped 4; count of bases not matched to a gene: 9. CDR3 bases: TGTGCCAGCAGCTCAAAACGGACAGGAGGCTATGGCTACACCTTC. As protein: CASSSKRTGGYGYTF.

The CDR3 here is CASNTIQPQHF. CDR3 nucleotide sequence: TGTGCCAGCAATACAATACAGCCCCAGCATTTT. The V gene is TRBV28, the J gene TRBJ1-5, with D uncertain. In germline, CDR1 is MDHEN, CDR2 SYDVKM. The CDR3 runs 11 residues. Trimming removed 7 bases at V and 7 bases at J, with 8 bases between.

The rearrangement uses TRBV9 and TRBJ2-3; a possible D gene is TRBD2 (5 bases). The V end lost 3 bases, the J end lost 0 bases, and 8 bases lay between the germline ends. This CDR3 spans 14 amino acids. CDR1 is SGDLS, CDR2 YYNGEE, per germline. The CDR3 coding sequence is TGTGCCAGCAGCGCAGCGGCTAGCACAGATACGCAGTATTTT. Its protein product is CASSAAASTDTQYF.

The chain employs TRBV28 and TRBJ1-5, with a possible D match to TRBD1 (6 bases). The CDR3 consists of 17 residues. CDR1 is MDHEN and CDR2 is SYDVKM in the germline V gene. The germline V and J ends were trimmed by 6 bases and 0 bases, with 18 bases remaining between them. In DNA form, the CDR3 reads TGTGCCAGCAGCAGTTCAGGGGAAGGTAGTAGCAATCAGCCCCAGCATTTT. Translating gives CASSSSGEGSSNQPQHF.

V gene TRBV19 combines with J gene TRBJ1-1; D gene ambiguous. The CDR3 spans 14 residues. V lost 7 bases and J 0 bases, leaving 12 bases between the germline ends. In germline, CDR1 is LNHDA, CDR2 SQIVND (reference sequence). The CDR3 protein is CASMFGPMNTEAFF. In nucleotides, the CDR3 is TGTGCCAGTATGTTTGGCCCTATGAACACTGAAGCTTTCTTT.

This chain uses TRBV7-6 with TRBJ1-2; possibly TRBD1 for D (5 bases). Trimming removed 3 bases from V and 1 base from J, with 15 bases in between. The germline CDR1 and CDR2 sequences are SGHVS and FNYEAQ. This CDR3 has 16 amino acids. CDR3: CASSLAGGRDNYGYTF. CDR3 nucleotides: TGTGCCAGCAGCTTGGCGGGGGGGAGAGATAACTATGGCTACACCTTC.